This T cell receptor beta chain was captured by sequencing in a study of T cells in Graves' hyperthyroidism and ophthalmopathy. For this clonotype: What it binds is not known.

Not enrolled were patients with uncontrolled infection, other autoimmune disease, pregnancy or lactation. Diagnostic assessment was based on clinical symptoms, serum thyroxine and TRAb, thyroid ultrasound and orbital computed tomography. Study-wide results and caveats: Within blood appeared most thyroid clonotypes that had expanded above 0.001.

Amplification of TCR beta CDR3 regions used RNA as the template. HTBI primers were the set used in a first-round RT-PCR of the TCR CDR3. A single record per CDR3 protein comes from TCRdb applying MiXCR to the multiplex PCR reads. The sample holds about 550,000 distinct CDR3 sequences, under 25% seen once. The sample taken for sequencing was blood. This receptor was taken from a man aged 18-30 years with Graves' hyperthyroidism.

This CDR3 reads CASSQGHGTEAFF. CDR3 sequence (DNA): TGTGCCAGCAGCCAGGGGCACGGGACTGAAGCTTTCTTT. The chain has TRBV3-1 and TRBJ1-1; D perhaps matches TRBD1 (5 bases). This CDR3 is built from 13 residues. The V end lost 3 bases, the J end lost 5 bases, and 10 bases lay between the germline ends. Germline lookup yields CDR1 LGHDT and CDR2 YNNKEL (reference sequence).